This TCR beta chain was recovered during a study of T-cell reconstitution after alpha-beta-depleted transplantation in children. Study findings and constraints: One year after transplant, T-cell counts and diversity came mostly from newly produced T cells. Where alpha-beta T cells came from about two months after transplant was reportedly several hundred expanded graft clones. In some patients, recipient T cells and intrathymic progenitors surviving conditioning explained high day-60 diversity.

From germline, CDR1 is KGHSH and CDR2 LQKENI. The V end was cut by 8 bases, the J end by 6 bases, with 14 bases between. The CDR3 covers 13 residues. This sample's TCRbeta library carried unique molecular identifier barcodes. Using its own MiXCR run on the PCR reads, TCRdb lists one record per CDR3 protein. The table lists fewer than 350,000 distinct CDR3 sequences, over 9% of them singletons. This clonotype occurred a few times. What it binds is unknown. The chain combines TRBV18 with TRBJ2-1, with D unclear. The clonotype originates from a boy younger than two with acute myeloid leukemia, due to receive a stem cell transplant. This material consisted of PBMCs, taken before TCRalphabeta/CD19-depleted stem cell transplant. The CDR3 here is CASTPVELNEQFF. As DNA, the CDR3 is TGTGCCAGCACCCCCGTGGAGCTCAATGAGCAGTTCTTC.